The 8 T cell receptor beta chains reported below all come from one sample, sequenced in a study of blood T cell repertoires in COVID-19. The protocol was immunoSEQ multiplex PCR, while the TCRdb copy is restricted to in-frame clones and leaves out a portion. This table has roughly 80,000 clones, 80% to 85% appearing once. Sequencing was carried out using peripheral blood. These receptors were collected from a man aged 45-60 years with acute or convalescent COVID-19.

This chain joins TRBV24-1 and TRBJ2-1; D may be TRBD2 (5 bases). Deletions cut 6 bases from V and 0 bases from J, with 8 bases between. CDR1 is KGHDR, CDR2 SFDVKD, per germline. This CDR3 is built from 14 residues. Here the CDR3 DNA reads TGTGCCACCAGTCGAGGGAGCTCCTACAATGAGCAGTTCTTC. It codes for CATSRGSSYNEQFF.

The chain recombines TRBV19 with TRBJ2-1; 15 nucleotides line up with TRBD2. J was trimmed by 3 bases and V by 3 bases; bases with no gene match: 9. Per germline, CDR1 LNHDA and CDR2 SQIVND (reference sequence). The CDR3 has 19 amino acids. CDR3 protein: CASSMDGTSGGSYYNEQFF. CDR3 DNA sequence: TGTGCCAGTAGTATGGACGGGACTAGCGGGGGGTCTTACTACAATGAGCAGTTCTTC. The whole variable domain, remainder taken from reference TRBV19 and TRBJ2-1, is DGGITQSPKYLFRKEGQNVTLSCEQNLNHDAMYWYRQDPGQGLRLIYYSQIVNDFQKGDIAEGYSVSREKKESFPLTVTSAQKNPTAFYLCASSMDGTSGGSYYNEQFFGPGTRLTVL.

The chain has TRBV27 and TRBJ1-4; tentatively, D is TRBD1 (5 bases). Per germline, CDR1 MNHEY and CDR2 SMNVEV (reference sequence). V was cut by 6 bases and J by 7 bases, with 15 bases left in between. This CDR3 has 14 residues. For the CDR3, the DNA is TGTGCCAGCAGACCCGGGACTGAAATTGAAAAACTGTTTTTT. This gives the protein CASRPGTEIEKLFF.

The CDR3 nucleotides are TGCGCCAGCAGCCGTACAGGGGGCGGGAACACTGAAGCTTTCTTT. Its translation is CASSRTGGGNTEAFF. V usage is TRBV5-1 and J usage is TRBJ1-1; TRBD1 matches at 9 bases. Germline V gene sequence: CDR1 SGHRS, CDR2 YFSETQ. CDR3 size: 15 residues. V was clipped by 4 bases and J by 1 base; unmatched bases: 5.

The V and J genes are TRBV10-3 and TRBJ2-1; 12 positions match TRBD2. CDR1 is ENHRY and CDR2 is SYGVKD in the germline V gene. This CDR3 has 14 residues. The V gene end was trimmed by 4 bases and the J gene end by 8 bases; junction bases not matched to a gene: 3. CDR3 amino acids: CAISGTSGIDEQFF. The CDR3 coding sequence is TGTGCCATCAGTGGGACTAGCGGGATCGATGAGCAGTTCTTC.

This chain joins TRBV7-9 and TRBJ1-6; maybe TRBD1 (5 bases). Germline CDR1 and CDR2: SEHNR and FQNEAQ (reference sequence). This CDR3 has 15 residues. Trimming took 1 base from V and 5 from J, leaving 9 bases between them. CDR3: CASSLGGADNSPLHF. The CDR3 DNA is TGTGCCAGCAGCTTAGGGGGCGCCGATAATTCACCCCTCCACTTT. Supplemented by reference TRBV7-9 and TRBJ1-6, the full variable domain reads DTGVSQNPRHKITKRGQNVTFRCDPISEHNRLYWYRQTLGQGPEFLTYFQNEAQLEKSRLLSDRFSAERPKGSFSTLEIQRTEQGDSAMYLCASSLGGADNSPLHFGNGTRLTVT.

V usage is TRBV7-2 and J usage is TRBJ2-7; 9 nucleotides align to TRBD2. CDR3 length: 14 residues. The V segment lost 4 bases and the J segment 3 bases; nucleotides outside the gene matches: 4. Germline V gene data show CDR1 as SGHTA and CDR2 as FQGNSA. The CDR3 is CASSWRLADYEQYF. CDR3 bases: TGTGCCAGCAGCTGGCGACTAGCGGACTACGAGCAGTACTTC.

This clone was recorded only once. The J gene is TRBJ2-1, the V gene TRBV7-2; 7 nucleotides align to TRBD2. The V gene's germline CDR1 is SGHTA and CDR2 FQGNSA. V lost 1 base, J lost 0 bases, and 6 bases stayed unmatched. The CDR3 totals 17 residues. CDR3 in amino acids: CASSLVAGVNSYNEQFF. DNA for the CDR3: TGTGCCAGCAGCTTAGTTGCGGGAGTGAACTCCTACAATGAGCAGTTCTTC.